Sequencing of this T cell receptor (beta chain) was carried out in a study of blood T cell repertoires in COVID-19. Study-level background: PBMCs, B-cell-depleted T cells, or T cells provided the cDNA or gDNA that made up the material.

TCRdb's table, derived via immunoSEQ multiplex PCR, lists solely in-frame clones and lacks some. Of around 50,000 clones in the sample, more than 70% were seen once. With 2 bases removed from V and 3 bases from J, the gap between germline ends came to 10 bases. This CDR3 comprises 14 residues. Germline V CDR1 and CDR2: MNHEY, SVGAGI. J is TRBJ1-2 and V is TRBV6-5; a possible D gene is TRBD1 (6 bases). The receptor comes from a man aged 35-49 years with active COVID-19. The sample consisted of peripheral blood. The CDR3 DNA follows: TGTGCCAGCAGTTACACAGGGATCGACTATGGCTACACCTTC. This sequence encodes CASSYTGIDYGYTF.